Listed here is a single T cell receptor (beta chain). Antigen specificity is unknown. This table comes from immunoSEQ multiplex PCR, and its TCRdb copy is limited to in-frame clones, with some not included. The sample lists about 400,000 clones, roughly 88% occurring once. This specimen belongs to a study of Ad26.COV2.S vaccination and SARS-CoV-2 variants. Across the whole study: Intramuscular Ad26.COV2.S at 5x10^10 or 1x10^11 viral particles. General study results and limits: Participants given vaccine showed non-spike TCR breadth similar to that of placebo recipients.

The sample's treatment: some 20 received Ad26.COV2.S at low or high dose, single or two shots; about 5 received placebo; per-sample allocation not given. The study sampled participants on day 63 after the first vaccine or placebo injection. Germline assignment: CDR1 SEHNR and CDR2 FQNEAQ (reference sequence). The CDR3 covers 15 residues. V lost 0 bases, J lost 0 bases, and 7 bases lay in between. The TCR originated in a person aged 18-65 years who received the Ad26.COV2.S COVID-19 vaccine or a placebo. Specimen: peripheral blood, collected in a trial of Ad26.COV2.S vaccine versus placebo. The chain has TRBV7-9 and TRBJ2-3; D gene unclear. The CDR3 nucleotides are TGTGCCAGCAGCTTAGCCCAAACTAGCACAGATACGCAGTATTTT. Encoded protein: CASSLAQTSTDTQYF.